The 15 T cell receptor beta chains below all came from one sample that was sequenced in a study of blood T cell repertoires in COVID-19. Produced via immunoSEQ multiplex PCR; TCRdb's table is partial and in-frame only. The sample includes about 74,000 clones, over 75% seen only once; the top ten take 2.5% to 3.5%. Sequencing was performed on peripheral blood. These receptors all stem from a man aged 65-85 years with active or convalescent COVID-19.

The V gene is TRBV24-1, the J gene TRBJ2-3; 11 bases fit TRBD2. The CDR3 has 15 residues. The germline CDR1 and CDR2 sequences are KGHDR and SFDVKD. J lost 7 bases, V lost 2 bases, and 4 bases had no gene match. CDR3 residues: CATSDWTSGSYTQYF. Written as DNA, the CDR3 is TGTGCCACCAGTGATTGGACTAGCGGGTCCTATACGCAGTATTTT.

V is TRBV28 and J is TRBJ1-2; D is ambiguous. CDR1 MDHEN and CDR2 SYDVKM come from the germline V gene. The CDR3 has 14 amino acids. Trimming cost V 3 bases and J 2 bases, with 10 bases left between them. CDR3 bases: TGTGCCAGCAGTTTGAATGGGAGGAACTATGGCTACACCTTC. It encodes CASSLNGRNYGYTF.

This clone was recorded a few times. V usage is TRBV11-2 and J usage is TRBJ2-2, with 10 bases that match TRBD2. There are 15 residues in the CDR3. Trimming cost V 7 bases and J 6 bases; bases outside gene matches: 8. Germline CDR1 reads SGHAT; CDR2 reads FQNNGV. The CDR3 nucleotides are TGTGCCAGCAACCTAGGACTAGCGGTCGCCGGGGAGCTGTTTTTT. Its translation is CASNLGLAVAGELFF.

CDR3 amino acids: CASSTQQGSSYNSPLHF. The DNA for the CDR3 is TGTGCCAGCAGCACGCAACAGGGGAGCTCCTATAATTCACCCCTCCACTTT. This sequence joins TRBV7-8 and TRBJ1-6; 7 bases are shared with TRBD1. The ends lost 5 bases at V and 0 bases at J; junction bases unmatched: 7. CDR1 and CDR2 (germline): SGHVS, FQNEAQ. The CDR3 spans 17 residues.

The CDR3 sequence: CASSPDARSPLHF. In nucleotides, the CDR3 is TGTGCCAGCAGTCCAGACGCCAGGTCACCCCTCCACTTT. The chain links TRBV28 to TRBJ1-6; D gene ambiguous. From germline, CDR1 is MDHEN and CDR2 SYDVKM. Trimming removed 5 bases from V and 10 bases from J, with 12 bases in between. The CDR3 totals 13 residues. Filled out from reference TRBV28 and TRBJ1-6, the complete variable domain reads DVKVTQSSRYLVKRTGEKVFLECVQDMDHENMFWYRQDPGLGLRLIYFSYDVKMKEKGDIPEGYSVSREKKERFSLILESASTNQTSMYLCASSPDARSPLHFGNGTRLTVT.

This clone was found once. This CDR3 reads CAIRLAGARGTGELFF. The CDR3 nucleotides are TGTGCCATCAGACTAGCGGGGGCGCGGGGGACCGGGGAGCTGTTTTTT. V is TRBV10-3 and J is TRBJ2-2, with TRBD2 identical over 11 bases. Germline trimming cut 6 bases from V and 5 bases from J; bases unmatched to any gene: 8. Germline V gives CDR1 ENHRY, CDR2 SYGVKD. This CDR3 has 16 residues.

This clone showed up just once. The CDR3 reads CASSYSIQGHYEQYF. The DNA for the CDR3 is TGTGCCAGCAGTTACTCGATACAGGGGCACTACGAGCAGTACTTC. The chain employs TRBV6-5 and TRBJ2-7, with 7 bases that match TRBD1. The germline V gene encodes CDR1 MNHEY and CDR2 SVGAGI. J lost 3 bases, V lost 0 bases, and 5 bases had no gene match. The CDR3 covers 15 residues.

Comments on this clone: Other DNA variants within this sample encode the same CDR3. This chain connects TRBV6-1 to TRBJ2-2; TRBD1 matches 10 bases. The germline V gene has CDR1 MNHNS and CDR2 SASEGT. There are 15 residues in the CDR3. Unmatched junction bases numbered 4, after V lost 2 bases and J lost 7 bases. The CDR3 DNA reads TGTGCCAGCAGTGAACGGACAGGGGGTTTCGGGGAGCTGTTTTTT. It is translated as CASSERTGGFGELFF.

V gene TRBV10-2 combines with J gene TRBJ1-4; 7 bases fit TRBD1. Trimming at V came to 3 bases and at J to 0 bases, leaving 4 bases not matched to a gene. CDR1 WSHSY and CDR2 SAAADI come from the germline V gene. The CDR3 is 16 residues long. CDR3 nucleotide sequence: TGCGCCAGCAGTGAAGACAGGGTATCAACTAATGAAAAACTGTTTTTT. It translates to CASSEDRVSTNEKLFF.

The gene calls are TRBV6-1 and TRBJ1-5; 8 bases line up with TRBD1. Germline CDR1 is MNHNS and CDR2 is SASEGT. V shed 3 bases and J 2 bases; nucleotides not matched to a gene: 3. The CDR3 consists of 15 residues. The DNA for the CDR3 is TGTGCCAGCAGTGACAGGGGGCCGGGCAATCAGCCCCAGCATTTT. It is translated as CASSDRGPGNQPQHF.

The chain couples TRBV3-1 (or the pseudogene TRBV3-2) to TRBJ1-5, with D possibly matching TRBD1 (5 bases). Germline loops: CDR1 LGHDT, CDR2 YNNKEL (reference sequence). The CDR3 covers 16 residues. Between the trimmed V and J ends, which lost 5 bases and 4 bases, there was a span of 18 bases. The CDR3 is CASSARGGAGNQPQHF. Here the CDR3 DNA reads TGTGCCAGCAGCGCCCGAGGAGGGGCAGGGAATCAGCCCCAGCATTTT.

The CDR3 is CASSLEGGSGTEAFF. Here the CDR3 DNA reads TGTGCCAGCAGCTTAGAAGGAGGCTCGGGCACTGAAGCTTTCTTT. The chain recombines TRBV7-8 with TRBJ1-1; D gene unclear. CDR3 size: 15 residues. V lost 1 base and J 4 bases, leaving 13 bases between the germline ends. Germline lookup yields CDR1 SGHVS and CDR2 FQNEAQ.

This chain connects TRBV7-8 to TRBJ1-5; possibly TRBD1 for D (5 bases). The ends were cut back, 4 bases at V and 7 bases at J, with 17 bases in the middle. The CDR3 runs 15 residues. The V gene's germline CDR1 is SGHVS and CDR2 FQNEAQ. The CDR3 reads CASSSKIDRRQPQHF. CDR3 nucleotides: TGTGCCAGCAGCTCTAAGATCGACAGACGCCAGCCCCAGCATTTT.

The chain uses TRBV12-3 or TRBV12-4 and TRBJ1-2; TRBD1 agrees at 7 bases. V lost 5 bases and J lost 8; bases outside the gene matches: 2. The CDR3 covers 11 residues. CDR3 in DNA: TGTGCCAGCAGTAACAGGGGCGGCTACACCTTC. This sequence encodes CASSNRGGYTF.

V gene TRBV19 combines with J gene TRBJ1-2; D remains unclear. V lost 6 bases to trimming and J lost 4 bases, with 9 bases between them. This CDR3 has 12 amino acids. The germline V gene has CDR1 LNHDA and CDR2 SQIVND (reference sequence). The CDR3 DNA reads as TGTGCCAGTAGAACTTACAGCTATGGCTACACCTTC. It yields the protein CASRTYSYGYTF.